The 23 T cell receptor beta chains below were found in one sample sequenced in a study of control samples from healthy donors and cancer patients (dated by TCRdb to 2018 to 2021). Libraries were constructed by the immunoSEQ multiplex PCR assay. Imported from immuneACCESS, the table was reduced by TCRdb to in-frame sequences with V and J called. These copies leave out some clones; in studies compared against another copy, an unresolved V gene accounts for under half, and the cause of the remainder is not known. The sample table records about 99,000 clones; around nine tenths of these occur just once. Together, the top ten hold approximately 19% of the sample. Sequenced input: PBMCs. These receptors all stem from a man in his sixties with lung cancer.

This clone has only a few counts. V usage is TRBV15 and J usage is TRBJ1-5; 7 bases map to TRBD1. This CDR3 has 17 amino acids. V was clipped by 4 bases and J by 0 bases; unmatched bases: 9. Per germline, CDR1 LNHNV and CDR2 YYDKDF (reference sequence). The CDR3 region is CATSKVAGTVSNQPQHF. The CDR3 nucleotides are TGTGCCACCAGCAAAGTCGCCGGGACAGTTAGCAATCAGCCCCAGCATTTT.

The V gene is TRBV5-4, the J gene TRBJ1-3; tentatively, D is TRBD1 (5 bases). Germline V gene sequence: CDR1 SGHNT, CDR2 YYREEE (reference sequence). V was clipped by 2 bases and J by 4 bases, with 7 bases between them. The CDR3 runs to 13 residues. CDR3 sequence (DNA): TGTGCCAGCAGCTTCGACAGAGGAAACACCATATATTTT. Amino acid sequence: CASSFDRGNTIYF.

The rearrangement joins TRBV27 to TRBJ2-2, with D possibly TRBD2 on 5 matching bases. The CDR3 covers 15 residues. V lost 2 bases, J lost 3 bases, and 10 bases lay in between. Germline CDR1 is MNHEY and CDR2 is SMNVEV (reference sequence). CDR3 sequence (DNA): TGTGCCAGCAGTTTAAGGGCAGCGGACACCGGGGAGCTGTTTTTT. This translates into CASSLRAADTGELFF.

The chain has TRBV2 and TRBJ2-5; 10 nucleotides line up with TRBD2. CDR1 is SNHLY and CDR2 is FYNNEI in the germline V gene. Losses at the gene ends were 6 bases for V and 3 bases for J; bases not matched to a gene: 4. The CDR3 contains 14 residues. The CDR3 nucleotides read TGTGCCAGCAGAAGCGGGGGGGCGGAAGAGACCCAGTACTTC. It encodes CASRSGGAEETQYF.

The CDR3 sequence is CASGAGGLVTEAFF. The DNA of the CDR3 is TGTGCCAGCGGGGCAGGGGGTCTTGTCACTGAAGCTTTCTTT. J is TRBJ1-1 and V is TRBV6-5, with 7 bases that match TRBD1. The CDR3 covers 14 residues. V gave up 8 bases and J gave up 4 bases; unmatched junction bases: 10. Germline V lookup: CDR1 MNHEY, CDR2 SVGAGI.

This chain connects TRBV11-2 to TRBJ1-5, with a weak D call TRBD1 (5 bases). The germline V gene encodes CDR1 SGHAT and CDR2 FQNNGV. CDR3 length: 14 residues. Trimming stripped 3 bases from V and 7 bases from J, with 13 bases between. Here the CDR3 DNA reads TGTGCCAGCAGCTTTGGGACCTTAGACCAGCCCCAGCATTTT. Translating gives CASSFGTLDQPQHF.

The chain has TRBV30 and TRBJ1-5; the match to TRBD1 covers 12 bases. This CDR3 region has 14 residues. J lost 5 bases, V lost 5 bases, and 4 bases had no gene match. Germline CDR1 GTSNPN, CDR2 SVGIG (reference sequence). The CDR3 here is CAWAGTGGDQPQHF. Written as DNA, the CDR3 is TGTGCCTGGGCCGGGACAGGGGGCGATCAGCCCCAGCATTTT.

V gene TRBV5-1 combines with J gene TRBJ1-6, with D maybe TRBD1 (6 bases). V lost 5 bases and J 6 bases, leaving 12 bases between the germline ends. CDR1 and CDR2 from the germline V gene are SGHRS and YFSETQ. This CDR3 region has 14 residues. As DNA, the CDR3 is TGCGCCAGCAGAGCGCAGGGGAGTAATTCACCCCTCCACTTT. It translates to CASRAQGSNSPLHF.

The rearrangement joins TRBV5-1 to TRBJ2-7; D tentatively fits TRBD1 or TRBD2 (5 bases each). CDR1 is SGHRS, CDR2 YFSETQ, per germline. The CDR3 covers 17 residues. The V end lost 4 bases, the J end lost 2 bases, and 22 bases lay between the germline ends. CDR3 sequence: CASSPGNSGTATYEQYV. The CDR3 bases are TGCGCCAGCAGCCCGGGGAATTCCGGGACCGCAACCTACGAGCAGTACGTC.

The rearrangement joins TRBV5-1 to TRBJ1-2; possibly TRBD1 for D (6 bases). V gave up 4 bases and J gave up 3 bases, with 16 bases separating them. The CDR3 is made up of 15 amino acids. Germline loops: CDR1 SGHRS, CDR2 YFSETQ. The CDR3 DNA reads TGCGCCAGCAGCGTAACAGGGTTCTCTGACTATGGCTACACCTTC. Protein: CASSVTGFSDYGYTF.

J is TRBJ2-5 and V is TRBV7-3; TRBD1 or TRBD2 may be the D gene (6 bases each). Germline V lookup: CDR1 SGHTA, CDR2 FQGTGA. V was shortened by 5 bases and J by 2 bases, with 18 bases between the two germline ends. The CDR3 contains 16 residues. The CDR3 DNA is TGTGCCAGCAGCCGAGCGGGCAGGGGTTTACAAGAGACCCAGTACTTC. Translation: CASSRAGRGLQETQYF.

This chain uses TRBV6-1 with TRBJ2-3; unclear D gene. CDR1 and CDR2 from the germline V gene are MNHNS and SASEGT. The CDR3 is 13 residues long. V lost 1 base to trimming and J lost 3 bases, with 5 bases between them. CDR3 in DNA: TGTGCCAGCAGTGAAGGGGTTACAGATACGCAGTATTTT. Its translation is CASSEGVTDTQYF.

This clone was seen only once. The chain is built from TRBV7-9 and TRBJ2-5, with 8 bases aligning to TRBD2. V shed 5 bases and J 5 bases; nucleotides not matched to a gene: 13. In germline, CDR1 is SEHNR, CDR2 FQNEAQ (reference sequence). The CDR3 is 16 amino acids. The CDR3 bases are TGTGCCAGCAGCCCTAGGGCTATAGCGGGGATTGAGACCCAGTACTTC. Its translation: CASSPRAIAGIETQYF. Drawing the rest from reference TRBV7-9 and TRBJ2-5, the complete variable domain is DTGVSQNPRHKITKRGQNVTFRCDPISEHNRLYWYRQTLGQGPEFLTYFQNEAQLEKSRLLSDRFSAERPKGSFSTLEIQRTEQGDSAMYLCASSPRAIAGIETQYFGPGTRLLVL.

The gene calls are TRBV9 and TRBJ2-7; TRBD1 matches at 12 bases. V gave up 1 base and J gave up 10 bases; unmatched junction bases: 6. Per germline, CDR1 SGDLS and CDR2 YYNGEE. The CDR3 is 14 amino acids. The CDR3 loop is CASSVSGTGGGQYF. The CDR3, as DNA: TGTGCCAGCAGCGTATCCGGGACAGGGGGCGGTCAGTACTTC.

The chain has TRBV6-5 and TRBJ1-5, with a tentative D call TRBD1 (5 bases). CDR3 length equals 13 residues. V lost 6 bases to trimming and J lost 9 bases, with 15 bases between them. Germline-derived CDR1 and CDR2 are MNHEY and SVGAGI. CDR3 in DNA: TGTGCCAGCAGGGTCCGGGACGGTTGGCCCCAGCATTTT. As protein: CASRVRDGWPQHF.

On this clone itself: The junction does not match germline at one end; this may be a read error. The genes are TRBV11-3 and TRBJ1-2; D might be TRBD1 (6 bases). The germline V gene encodes CDR1 SGHNT and CDR2 YENEEA. The length of the CDR3 is 14 residues. CDR3 nucleotides: TGTGCCAGCAGCTCTACAGGGTTTAACTATGGCCACACCTTC. Translating it yields CASSSTGFNYGHTF.

The rearrangement links TRBV12-3 or TRBV12-4 to TRBJ2-1, with D possibly being TRBD1 (7 bases). With 6 bases removed from V and 9 bases from J, the gap between germline ends came to 15 bases. The CDR3 extends over 13 amino acids. DNA for the CDR3: TGTGCCAGCAGGGTCGGAGGGGGCCGTGAGCAGTTCTTC. Its translation is CASRVGGGREQFF.

This chain joins TRBV6-5 and TRBJ1-1; possible D gene TRBD1, 6 bases. V was trimmed by 6 bases and J by 2 bases, leaving 13 bases between them. This CDR3 spans 14 amino acids. Germline V CDR1 and CDR2: MNHEY, SVGAGI. For the CDR3, the DNA is TGTGCCAGCAGCCCAAGGGGGGAAAACACTGAAGCTTTCTTT. Its translation: CASSPRGENTEAFF.

The chain joins TRBV14 to TRBJ1-3; D perhaps matches TRBD1 (6 bases). Per the germline V gene, CDR1 is SGHDN and CDR2 is FVKESK. The V and J ends lost 5 bases and 2 bases respectively, with 10 bases between them. This CDR3 is 14 amino acids long. DNA for the CDR3: TGTGCCAGCAGCAAAAGGACAGCTGGAAACACCATATATTTT. Translation gives CASSKRTAGNTIYF.

In this sample, this clone turned up a few times. The rearrangement uses TRBV29-1 and TRBJ2-3; D is uncertain. The CDR3 sequence is 12 residues long. The ends were cut back, 7 bases at V and 2 bases at J, with 10 bases in the middle. The V gene's germline CDR1 is SQVTM and CDR2 ANQGSEA. The CDR3 reads CSGETVTDTQYF. In DNA, the CDR3 is TGCAGCGGCGAGACTGTCACAGATACGCAGTATTTT.

The genes are TRBV29-1 and TRBJ1-5, with D tentatively TRBD1 (6 bases). The CDR3 is 14 amino acids. In germline, CDR1 is SQVTM, CDR2 ANQGSEA. Trimming left V 6 bases short and J 4 bases short, with 16 bases between. CDR3 nucleotide sequence: TGCAGCGTGTCGGGGGGCGATGTAAATCAGCCCCAGCATTTT. Translating gives CSVSGGDVNQPQHF. Drawing the rest from reference TRBV29-1 and TRBJ1-5, the complete variable domain is SAVISQKPSRDICQRGTSLTIQCQVDSQVTMMFWYRQQPGQSLTLIATANQGSEATYESGFVIDKFPISRPNLTFSTLTVSNMSPEDSSIYLCSVSGGDVNQPQHFGDGTRLSIL.

This clone has only one observation. The chain recombines TRBV4-1 with TRBJ2-6; D unclear. This CDR3 region has 15 residues. V gave up 7 bases and J gave up 2 bases, with 12 bases separating them. The germline CDR1 and CDR2 sequences are MGHRA and YSYEKL. In nucleotides, the CDR3 is TGCGCCAGCACAATCATGTTTGCTGGGGCCAACGTCCTGACTTTC. Its translation: CASTIMFAGANVLTF.

The chain is built from TRBV5-1 and TRBJ1-1, with TRBD1 matching 7 bases. CDR1 and CDR2 from the germline V gene are SGHRS and YFSETQ. The CDR3 spans 14 residues. The ends lost 2 bases at V and 3 bases at J; junction bases unmatched: 4. CDR3 sequence: CASSFSTGDTEAFF. CDR3 coding DNA: TGCGCCAGCAGCTTTTCCACAGGGGACACTGAAGCTTTCTTT.